This TCR beta chain derives from a study of immune cell composition in non-small cell lung cancer. CDR1 is SQVTM and CDR2 is ANQGSEA in the germline V gene. This CDR3 spans 13 amino acids. The V and J ends lost 6 bases and 4 bases respectively, with 10 bases between them. Study results and limitations: No significant correlation existed between pack-years smoked and tumour clonality.

Method: immunoSEQ multiplex PCR; TCRdb's copy keeps in-frame clones and lacks some. Of approximately 4,000 clones in the sample, over 70% were seen once. Turning to this clone: What it binds is unknown.

Sequences were obtained from lung tumor tissue. This receptor was taken from a human donor with non-small cell lung cancer. The chain combines TRBV29-1 with TRBJ2-6; D could derive from TRBD1 or TRBD2 (5 bases each). CDR3 nucleotide sequence: TGCAGCGTGGGACCCTGGGGGGCCAACGTCCTGACTTTC. Residues: CSVGPWGANVLTF.